This T cell receptor (beta chain) was recovered during a study of blood T cell repertoires in COVID-19 (dated by TCRdb to 2020 to 2021). Regarding the research as a whole: The collaborator samples originated in the United States, Italy and Spain and spanned the acute and convalescent phases of COVID-19. A de-identified subject ID, COVID-19 status, age in years and sex were almost always included in the sample metadata. A freely available public database, intended as a resource for researchers studying the immune response to SARS-CoV-2, is where the repertoires were released. The prospective study material was composed of cDNA or gDNA derived from T cells, B-cell-depleted T cells, or PBMCs. The samples were drawn from the first 160 participants of the ongoing ImmuneRACE study and from 950 to 1,500 subjects provided by 6 global collaborators. The dataset comprised deeply sampled blood TCRbeta repertoires from subjects exposed to, actively infected with, or recovered from COVID-19. Where available, HLA class I and class II types were obtained from metadata supplied by the sample provider rather than from assay-based typing. The study at large found these results: How much clinical and demographic metadata was included differed by source and by participant, and the metadata was provided uncurated.

About this clone: Its antigen specificity is not known. No much larger clonotype is one base removed from it; base qualities were not supplied.

The immunoSEQ Assay, a bias-controlled multiplex PCR, was used to amplify TCRbeta CDR3 regions from genomic DNA. The study's processing was this. Within the assay, amplification of reference gene primers was used to estimate how many nucleated cells each sample contained. To quantify the absolute abundance of each unique TCRbeta CDR3 rearrangement, sequence reads were collapsed and filtered. For each sample, productive Simpson clonality was calculated as the square root of Simpson's diversity index across productive rearrangements. In its TCRdb copy, this immuneACCESS table keeps in-frame sequences only and misses some clones. Where compared with another copy, unresolved V genes explain less than half of these, and the others have no known cause. From that table come the V and J calls and clone size; the DNA was used to work out D and trimming. This sample holds tens of thousands of clones; roughly 90% were observed only once. The ten largest account for approximately 2.1% of the sample.

Collaborating institutions collected whole blood in K2EDTA tubes following their own protocols. For TCRbeta analysis, collaborator samples were shipped as frozen whole blood, as isolated PBMCs, or as DNA extracted from either sample type. The CDR3 numbers 16 residues from cysteine through phenylalanine. Just the 48-base CDR3 DNA is kept, in frame starting at base 1. V has 4 bases trimmed and J has 2 bases trimmed; junction bases matching no gene number 7. Via the germline V gene (reference sequence), CDR1 is MNHNY and CDR2 SVGAGI. The origin of this receptor is a man aged 45 to 65 with active COVID-19. The sequencing input was peripheral blood. In this chain, TRBV6-6 is recombined with TRBJ2-2, with 7 junctional bases fitting TRBD2. Read as DNA, the sequence is TGTGCCAGCAGTTCACCGGGACTACTAAACACCGGGGAGCTGTTTTTT. Its protein product is CASSSPGLLNTGELFF.